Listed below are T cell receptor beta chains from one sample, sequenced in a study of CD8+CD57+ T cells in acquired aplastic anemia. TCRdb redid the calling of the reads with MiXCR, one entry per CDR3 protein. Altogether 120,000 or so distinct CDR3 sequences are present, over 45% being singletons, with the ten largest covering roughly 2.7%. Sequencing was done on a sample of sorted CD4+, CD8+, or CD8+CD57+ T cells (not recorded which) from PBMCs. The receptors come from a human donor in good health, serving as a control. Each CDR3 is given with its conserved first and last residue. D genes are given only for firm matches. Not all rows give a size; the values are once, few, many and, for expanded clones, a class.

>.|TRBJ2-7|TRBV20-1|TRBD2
TGCAGTGCTGGGACTAGCGGATACGAGCAGTACTTC
CSAGTSGYEQYF
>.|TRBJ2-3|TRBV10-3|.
TGTGCCACCATGCGCCCGGGGGGCGCTAGCACAGATACGCAGTATTTT
CATMRPGGASTDTQYF
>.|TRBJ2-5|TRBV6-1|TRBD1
TGTGCCAGCAGTCCCGGGACAGGGAAAGAGACCCAGTACTTC
CASSPGTGKETQYF
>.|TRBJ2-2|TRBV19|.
TGCGCCAGTAGTATGGGGGGGCACACCGGGGAGCTGCTTTTT
CASSMGGHTGELLF
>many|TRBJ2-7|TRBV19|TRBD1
TGTGCCAGTAGTATTCACGCGACAGGGGCCTACGAGCAGTACTTC
CASSIHATGAYEQYF
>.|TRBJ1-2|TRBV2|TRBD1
TGTGCCAGCAGCTGGGACAGGGTCTATGGCTACACCTTC
CASSWDRVYGYTF
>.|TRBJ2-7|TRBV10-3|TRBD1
TGTGCCATCAGTGAGTCGAGAGGGGGCGGATGGGAGCAGTACTTC
CAISESRGGGWEQYF
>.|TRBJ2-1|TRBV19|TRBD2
TGTGCCAGTAGTACCTTGGGACTAGCGGGAGGTGGTGCGTTCTTC
CASSTLGLAGGGAFF
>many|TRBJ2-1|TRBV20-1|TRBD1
TGCAGTGGGGGTGGGCAGGGGGCGATCAATGAGCAGTTCTTC
CSGGGQGAINEQFF
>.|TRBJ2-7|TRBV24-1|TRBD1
TGTGCCACCAGTAGGGGACAGGGGAGGTACGAGCAGTACTTC
CATSRGQGRYEQYF
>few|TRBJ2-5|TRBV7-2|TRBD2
TGTGCCAGCAGCACAAGACTAGCGGTACAAGAGACCCAGTACTTC
CASSTRLAVQETQYF
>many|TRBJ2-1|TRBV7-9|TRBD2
TGTGCCAGCAGCGGGTCCGGGACTAGCGGGGTTTCCTACAATGAGCAGTTCTTC
CASSGSGTSGVSYNEQFF
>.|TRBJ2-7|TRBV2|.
TGTGCCAGCAGTGATCCCTACGAGCAGTACTTC
CASSDPYEQYF
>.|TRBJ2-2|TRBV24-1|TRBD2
TGTGCCACCAGCAGGACGGGGGGCACCGGGGAGCTGTTTTTT
CATSRTGGTGELFF